One T cell receptor (beta chain) is described in this entry. Its target antigen remains unknown. No per-base quality is available; no much larger clone lies one base away. The data were obtained in a study of cytomegalovirus exposure and HLA in healthy donors (dated by TCRdb to the late 2010s). At the level of the whole study: In an earlier analysis of 450 to 750 of the donors, 276 Gb of sequence data and 95 million to 130 million unique TCR beta sequences from roughly 190 million T cells were reported. Roughly 300 gigabases of sequencing data and around 80 million unique TCR sequences made up an early release that covered 640 HLA-typed donors. The genetic ancestry cluster associated with self-reported Caucasian donors included around four fifths of the roughly 360 genotyped donors. The study aimed to test whether signatures of past pathogen exposure could be identified by cataloging public T cell receptors. Using immunosequencing, the study profiled T cell repertoires from 666 subjects and related those repertoires to cytomegalovirus serostatus. Along with the roughly 670-subject first cohort, a separate validation cohort of over 90 different subjects was used. To predict cytomegalovirus infection status, the study brought together high-throughput TCR immunosequencing, statistical association of individual TCRs with disease status, and machine learning. To study patterns of TCR occurrence, a later analysis re-analyzed previously published TCR beta repertoires from 666 donors and added high-resolution HLA genotyping. Rather than drawing on any new phenotypic data, the later analysis identified candidate immune exposures from TCR beta sequences and the way those sequences occurred across donors. To decide whether each TCR beta V gene segment behaved as functional or pseudogenic, an earlier analysis of nearly 600 of the donors relied on high-throughput TCR beta sequencing. Donor age, sex, ethnicity and CMV serostatus were compiled together with the repertoire data. A later genetic analysis took genome-wide SNP genotypes for about three fifths of the roughly 670 donors and used that subset as a discovery cohort. Every discovery cohort repertoire had been produced on one sequencing platform. Class I and class II HLA loci were covered by the typing at four-digit resolution. Typing coverage varied by locus: roughly 620-630 donors for A, B, C, DRB1 and DQB1; roughly 500 for DQA1; over 600 for DPA1; roughly 450 for DPB1. Several DR-DQ haplotypes were handled as single units for association and clustering because linkage in the cohort was strong. Among roughly 400 genotyped donors of the cohort, an average of approximately 240,000 unique TCR beta nucleotide sequences was sequenced per donor, of which 15% to 20% were non-productive. What the work shows at the level of the full study, not this receptor alone: Immune exposure information for the cohort was limited to CMV serostatus. In this cohort, only TCR beta chains were sequenced, and detectable features were limited by the absence of alpha or paired-chain data. Specific HLA alleles were associated with some 15,000 TCR beta sequences at a false discovery rate of 0.05 in a later analysis. Broadly in line with IMGT annotations, most TCR beta V segments showed up in productive rearrangements about 90% or about 30% of the time in an earlier analysis of approximately 640 of the donors. When HLA alleles, especially DR and DQ, strongly co-occurred, attributing TCR associations to individual alleles was difficult. In a later analysis, HLA-associated TCR beta chains showed more clonal expansion and lower generation probabilities than non-associated chains that were equally common. While some public TCRs were present in many individuals, most TCR sequences turned up only very rarely across donors. A further reported finding was that TCR beta sequences accurately predicted the HLA-A and HLA-B alleles for most subjects in the first cohort. Presence/absence analyses assumed roughly uniform sequencing depth across donors, an assumption that may not hold. Correlated functional status among segregating V segments might be attributable to linkage disequilibrium, but an unknown experimental factor could not be ruled out. An association between a missense DCLRE1C variant and V-gene and J-gene trimming of TCR beta chains was found in a later genetic analysis and replicated in an independent cohort. A total of fewer than 200 TCR beta chains were listed by the study as associated with cytomegalovirus. It was suggested by the authors that the approach could potentially be generalized to other disease states and immunological phenotypes. In a later analysis, TCR association rates were found to vary across HLA loci, with the most associated TCRs seen for DRB1 alleles and the fewest for HLA-C alleles. The classifier was reported to diagnose cytomegalovirus status with high specificity and sensitivity in both the original cohort and the validation cohort. Because HLA typing was missing for some donors at each locus, association tests included only the typed subset. In vitro tests confirmed that three of the cytomegalovirus-associated TCR beta chains recognize cytomegalovirus antigens. Some IMGT-functional V segments, including TRBV6-2 and TRBV6-3, could not be told apart with the 87-base-pair reads, so those segments were excluded. According to a later genetic analysis, donors in an Asian-associated ancestry cluster had fewer N-insertions in productive TCRs than the approximately 700-donor mean. A cluster of highly shared sequence variants was judged likely to represent a technical artifact of the sequencing pipeline. According to a later analysis, most CMV-associated TCR beta chains appeared to be HLA-restricted, and the HLA associations seemed to be driven largely by CMV exposure. About 17 rarely observed V segments, including chromosome 9 orphons, were excluded from the earlier analysis of just under 600 of the donors because counts were too low. A later analysis reported that several top co-occurrence clusters appeared linked to parvovirus B19, influenza, CMV and Epstein-Barr virus.

The cohort was made up of 666 healthy bone marrow donors. All cohort members were sampled while nominally healthy, although unrecorded immune exposures were likely present. The donor tested CMV seropositive, placing the donor among the 289 seropositive members of the cohort. Each donor provided a peripheral blood sample, and peripheral blood mononuclear cells were used for TCR beta sequencing. The Qiagen DNeasy Blood Extraction Kit was used to extract genomic DNA from the blood cell samples. For CDR1 and CDR2, the germline V gene lists SGHTA and FQGNSA. The CDR3 covers 15 residues, taking in both the cysteine and the phenylalanine. Only CDR3 DNA is held: 45 bases, read in frame from base 1. V was cut back by 3 bases and J by 8 bases, leaving a gap of 18 bases between them. Libraries were prepared through the immunoSEQ multiplex PCR assay. For the multiplex PCR, a mixture combining 60 forward primers for TCR Vbeta segments and 13 reverse primers for TCR Jbeta segments was used. The CDR3 region of rearranged TCR beta genes was amplified from genomic DNA with a multiplex PCR assay. The Illumina HiSeq System was used to sequence the amplified TCR beta libraries as 87-base-pair reads. From the authors' description of their analysis: A later analysis counted tens of millions of unique TCR beta chains across the 640 or so repertoires, and some 12 million of these chains were shared by at least two donors. Raw reads were error-corrected and collapsed into unique sequences with a nearest-neighbor algorithm that merged closely related sequences to remove PCR and sequencing errors. V, D and J gene segments were assigned by aligning CDR3 sequences to IMGT reference sequences. For a sequence to be retained, a match of at least six nucleotides to both a V gene segment and a J gene segment was required. Rearrangements were classified as productive when the CDR3 lacked stop codons and remained in frame with V and J, and all other rearrangements were classified as non-productive. Following IMGT convention, CDR3 was defined as the stretch from the second conserved V-encoded cysteine up to the conserved J-encoded phenylalanine. Sequences without an unambiguous match to a single V gene segment were excluded from the earlier analysis of about 630 of the donors. In an earlier analysis of 500 to 750 of the donors, V segments were called functional above 56.7% productive rearrangements and were called segregating when the between-donor standard deviation exceeded 5%. A statistical classification framework was developed to diagnose cytomegalovirus status using the catalog of TCR beta chain sequences. A later analysis assigned V and J genes by comparing TCR nucleotide sequences with IMGT/GENE-DB human TR gene sequences. Using the TCRdist pipeline, a later analysis assigned CDR3 sequences along with most-parsimonious VDJ recombination scenarios. In a later analysis, every TCR beta chain was defined by the combination of its CDR3 amino acid sequence and its V-gene family, and reads without a unique V-gene family were dropped. A later analysis removed nearly 600 highly shared, low-generation-probability nucleotide sequences to deal with suspected cross-contamination and a sequencing artifact. In a later analysis, a clonal expansion index for each public chain was calculated from normalized within-repertoire ranks of inferred template counts. In a later analysis, generation probabilities were computed with a VDJ recombination model fitted to out-of-frame rearrangements, and the resulting probabilities were checked against IGoR. Hypergeometric tests were used in a later analysis to score TCR-TCR, TCR-HLA and TCR-CMV co-occurrence, with a repertoire-size bias correction applied to the TCR pairs. False discovery rates were estimated in a later analysis by permuting HLA or CMV assignments 20 times. In a later analysis, co-occurring TCRs were grouped using DBSCAN, and TCRdist sequence similarity was added for clustering within HLA-allele-positive subsets. For co-occurrence clustering, repertoires with fewer than 30,000 or more than 120,000 public chains were excluded, along with several repertoires with anomalous nucleotide sharing. In TCRdb, the immuneACCESS table is reduced to in-frame sequences with V and J assigned. These tables do not hold every clone; where another copy was compared, an unresolved V gene accounts for under half, and the others remain unexplained. V and J calls and clone size are as listed in that table; D and trimming were resolved from the DNA. This sample lists some 71,000 clones; around 70% were detected once. The ten largest clonotypes hold 20% to 25% of the sample.

The specimen was PBMCs. The TCR originated in a woman aged 30 to 39 in good health and CMV-seropositive. The rearrangement combines TRBV7-2 with TRBJ2-3; the D gene is perhaps TRBD2, on 6 matching bases. CDR3 region: CASSFGGGAQGTQYF. The DNA sequence is given as TGTGCCAGCAGCTTTGGCGGCGGGGCACAAGGTACGCAGTATTTT.